The 17 T cell receptor beta chains presented below share a single source sample, sequenced in a study of ipilimumab plus nivolumab after autologous stem cell transplantation. Data came from immunoSEQ multiplex PCR; TCRdb stores just in-frame clones and leaves some out. The sample holds 35,000 to 50,000 clones, nearly 90% seen once. The sample here was PBMCs, taken in a trial of ipilimumab plus nivolumab as post-transplant consolidation. Source of these receptors: a male donor with multiple myeloma.

V is TRBV19 and J is TRBJ2-3; maybe TRBD1 (6 bases). Germline V CDR1 and CDR2: LNHDA, SQIVND (reference sequence). This CDR3 contains 13 residues. V was clipped by 7 bases and J by 2 bases, with 10 bases between them. The CDR3 nucleotides are TGTGCCAGTAATAAGGGGGTCACAGATACGCAGTATTTT. Its protein is CASNKGVTDTQYF.

The chain carries TRBV6-5 and TRBJ2-7; D might be TRBD1 (6 bases). Looked up from germline, CDR1 is MNHEY and CDR2 is SVGAGI. V lost 2 bases and J 0 bases, leaving 11 bases between the germline ends. The CDR3 totals 15 residues. The CDR3 sequence: CASSYDGQSSYEQYF. CDR3 nucleotide sequence: TGTGCCAGCAGTTACGACGGACAGAGCTCCTACGAGCAGTACTTC.

This clone was counted once. This chain links TRBV5-1 with TRBJ2-3; a weak D match, TRBD1 (6 bases). Between the trimmed V and J ends, which lost 2 bases and 0 bases, there was a span of 7 bases. CDR1 SGHRS and CDR2 YFSETQ come from the germline V gene. The CDR3 is made up of 14 amino acids. Here the CDR3 DNA reads TGCGCCAGCAGCTTAACAGGGAGCACAGATACGCAGTATTTT. The encoded protein is CASSLTGSTDTQYF.

The chain joins TRBV5-1 to TRBJ2-1; 11 bases are shared with TRBD2. V trimming: 6 bases; J trimming: 7 bases; junction bases outside the gene matches: 9. The V gene's germline CDR1 is SGHRS and CDR2 YFSETQ. The CDR3 is made up of 15 amino acids. As DNA, the CDR3 is TGCGCCAGCACCGTAGAACTAGCGGGAGTTAATGAGCAGTTCTTC. Translated: CASTVELAGVNEQFF.

The genes are TRBV6-1 and TRBJ2-1, with TRBD2 matching 8 bases. This CDR3 has 15 residues. Germline-derived CDR1 and CDR2 are MNHNS and SASEGT. V dropped 2 bases and J dropped 9; count of bases not matched to a gene: 9. The CDR3 here is CASSEQAGGGSEQFF. CDR3 nucleotides: TGTGCCAGCAGTGAACAGGCGGGGGGAGGGAGTGAGCAGTTCTTC.

The sample holds a few counts of this clone. J is TRBJ1-1 and V is TRBV9; TRBD1 might be the D (6 bases). V lost 4 bases and J 10 bases, leaving 14 bases between the germline ends. Germline V gene data show CDR1 as SGDLS and CDR2 as YYNGEE. The CDR3 contains 12 residues. This chain's CDR3 is CASSLRGGPAFF. As DNA, the CDR3 is TGTGCCAGCAGCTTGAGGGGGGGACCAGCTTTCTTT.

The sample holds a few counts of this clone. This chain joins TRBV10-3 and TRBJ2-1, with D hard to call. The CDR3 extends over 12 amino acids. V was clipped by 10 bases and J by 9 bases, with 16 bases between them. CDR1 is ENHRY, CDR2 SYGVKD, per germline. The CDR3 nucleotides read TGTGCCACATTGGGTTCGGTAACTGAGCAGTTCTTC. Its translation is CATLGSVTEQFF.

V is TRBV5-5 and J is TRBJ1-1; 9 nucleotides agree with TRBD1. J was trimmed by 5 bases and V by 3 bases; bases with no gene match: 11. The CDR3 spans 16 residues. Germline V gene data show CDR1 as SGHKS and CDR2 as YYEKEE (reference sequence). The DNA of the CDR3 is TGTGCCAGCAGCTGGGACTGGGACAGGGCGGGGACTGAAGCTTTCTTT. Residues: CASSWDWDRAGTEAFF.

The V gene is TRBV5-1, the J gene TRBJ2-7; the D gene is possibly TRBD1 (6 bases). Trimming pared 4 bases from V and 3 bases from J, leaving 11 bases between. CDR1 is SGHRS, CDR2 YFSETQ, per germline. This CDR3 contains 13 residues. The CDR3 DNA reads TGCGCCAGCAGCCGGGACACCGGCTACGAGCAGTACTTC. Translation: CASSRDTGYEQYF.

V gene TRBV7-3 combines with J gene TRBJ2-3; no clear D. V lost 0 bases to trimming and J lost 4 bases, with 8 bases between them. The CDR3 contains 14 residues. Germline V gives CDR1 SGHTA, CDR2 FQGTGA. CDR3 bases: TGTGCCAGCAGCTTAACAGCGAGTCCAGATACGCAGTATTTT. Protein product: CASSLTASPDTQYF. The full variable domain, its missing parts supplied by reference TRBV7-3 and TRBJ2-3, is GAGVSQTPSNKVTEKGKYVELRCDPISGHTALYWYRQSLGQGPEFLIYFQGTGAADDSGLPNDRFFAVRPEGSVSTLKIQRTERGDSAVYLCASSLTASPDTQYFGPGTRLTVL.

This chain joins TRBV19 and TRBJ2-3; D is unresolved. V lost 7 bases to trimming and J lost 0 bases, with 14 bases between them. Germline lookup yields CDR1 LNHDA and CDR2 SQIVND (reference sequence). The CDR3 extends over 15 amino acids. The DNA for the CDR3 is TGTGCCAGTACTTTGCCAGGTGCTAGCACAGATACGCAGTATTTT. Translating gives CASTLPGASTDTQYF.

The chain joins TRBV19 to TRBJ2-6; D tentatively reads TRBD1 or TRBD2 (5 bases each). The length of the CDR3 is 15 residues. V shed 4 bases and J shed 3 bases, with 10 bases lying between them. Per germline, CDR1 LNHDA and CDR2 SQIVND (reference sequence). The CDR3 nucleotides read TGTGCCAGTAGTACAGGGAGTAATGGGGCCAACGTCCTGACTTTC. Translation: CASSTGSNGANVLTF.

The genes are TRBV2 and TRBJ2-1; TRBD1 matches 7 bases. J lost 7 bases, V lost 7 bases, and 7 bases had no gene match. Per the germline V gene, CDR1 is SNHLY and CDR2 is FYNNEI. The CDR3 has 13 residues. CDR3 sequence reads: CASTENRGNEQFF. The CDR3 nucleotides read TGTGCCAGCACAGAGAACAGGGGTAATGAGCAGTTCTTC. Full variable domain (missing parts from reference TRBV2 and TRBJ2-1): EPEVTQTPSHQVTQMGQEVILRCVPISNHLYFYWYRQILGQKVEFLVSFYNNEISEKSEIFDDQFSVERPDGSNFTLKIRSTKLEDSAMYFCASTENRGNEQFFGPGTRLTVL.

This clone showed up just a few times. The rearrangement joins TRBV10-3 to TRBJ1-5; no definite D call. The CDR3 extends over 12 amino acids. Germline V gene lookup returns CDR1 ENHRY and CDR2 SYGVKD. Trimming stripped 0 bases from V and 9 bases from J, with 6 bases between. This CDR3 is CAISESLRPQHF. The DNA for the CDR3 is TGTGCCATCAGTGAGTCGCTGCGGCCCCAGCATTTT.

The gene calls are TRBV6-6 and TRBJ2-1; tentatively, D is TRBD2 (5 bases). The germline V gene has CDR1 MNHNY and CDR2 SVGAGI (reference sequence). The CDR3 length is 14 residues. Trimming pared 8 bases from V and 3 bases from J, leaving 14 bases between. The CDR3 coding sequence is TGTGCCAGCCGTGGAACGGCGGGCTACAATGAGCAGTTCTTC. Translated: CASRGTAGYNEQFF.

This clone has more than one count but fewer than ten. J is TRBJ1-6 and V is TRBV6-1; possible D gene TRBD1, 6 bases. V lost 6 bases to trimming and J lost 8 bases, with 17 bases between them. Germline lookup yields CDR1 MNHNS and CDR2 SASEGT. CDR3 length equals 15 residues. CDR3 bases: TGTGCCAGCAGGTACAGGGAGGGAGTCTATTCACCCCTCCACTTT. Translation: CASRYREGVYSPLHF.

This rearrangement joins TRBV19 to TRBJ2-1; 12 bases map to TRBD2. The CDR3 is made up of 16 amino acids. Trimming at V came to 4 bases and at J to 5 bases, leaving 6 bases not matched to a gene. The germline V gene has CDR1 LNHDA and CDR2 SQIVND (reference sequence). The DNA for the CDR3 is TGTGCCAGTAGTAAACTAGCGGGAGGCCACCACAATGAGCAGTTCTTC. This gives the protein CASSKLAGGHHNEQFF. The entire variable domain, with the rest obtained from reference TRBV19 and TRBJ2-1, is as follows: DGGITQSPKYLFRKEGQNVTLSCEQNLNHDAMYWYRQDPGQGLRLIYYSQIVNDFQKGDIAEGYSVSREKKESFPLTVTSAQKNPTAFYLCASSKLAGGHHNEQFFGPGTRLTVL.